These 30 T cell receptor beta chains were sequenced from one sample in a study of blood T cell repertoires in COVID-19. Profiling relied on immunoSEQ multiplex PCR, and the TCRdb table lists in-frame clones only, not all of them. The sample lists roughly 500,000 clones; 75% to 90% were seen once. Specimen: peripheral blood. These receptors all stem from a man younger than 30 with COVID-19, enrolled during active disease.

This chain connects TRBV19 to TRBJ2-7; 9 bases are a match to TRBD1. J lost 2 bases, V lost 3 bases, and 5 bases had no gene match. Germline V gene lookup returns CDR1 LNHDA and CDR2 SQIVND (reference sequence). The CDR3 extends over 15 amino acids. The CDR3 sequence: CASSMSTGGPYEQYF. CDR3 nucleotide sequence: TGTGCCAGTAGTATGAGTACAGGGGGCCCCTACGAGCAGTACTTC.

The J gene is TRBJ2-1, the V gene TRBV14; maybe TRBD1 (5 bases). The ends were cut back, 4 bases at V and 2 bases at J, with 12 bases in the middle. CDR1 is SGHDN and CDR2 is FVKESK in the germline V gene. This CDR3 region has 15 residues. CDR3 amino acids: CASSLGVFPYNEQFF. CDR3 coding DNA: TGTGCCAGCAGCCTAGGGGTCTTCCCCTACAATGAGCAGTTCTTC.

The V and J genes are TRBV4-1 and TRBJ2-7; 7 positions agree with TRBD1. This CDR3 region has 15 residues. J was trimmed by 3 bases and V by 4 bases; bases with no gene match: 9. Germline assignment: CDR1 MGHRA and CDR2 YSYEKL. The CDR3 sequence is CASSRETGSFYEQYF. CDR3 DNA: TGCGCCAGCAGCCGAGAGACAGGGTCCTTCTACGAGCAGTACTTC.

The V gene is TRBV7-9, the J gene TRBJ2-1, with 12 bases identical to TRBD1. The germline CDR1 and CDR2 sequences are SEHNR and FQNEAQ (reference sequence). V lost 5 bases, J lost 0 bases, and 11 bases stayed unmatched. The CDR3 loop spans 19 amino acids. CDR3 sequence: CASSQRSGQGANSYNEQFF. CDR3 coding DNA: TGTGCCAGCAGCCAGAGGTCGGGACAGGGGGCCAACTCCTACAATGAGCAGTTCTTC.

The gene calls are TRBV6-1 and TRBJ1-1; D remains ambiguous. The V and J ends lost 3 bases and 0 bases respectively, with 14 bases between them. This CDR3 has 16 amino acids. Germline V gives CDR1 MNHNS, CDR2 SASEGT. For the CDR3, the DNA is TGTGCCAGCAGTGATTACCCGGGTATAATGAACACTGAAGCTTTCTTT. Its translation: CASSDYPGIMNTEAFF.

V usage is TRBV5-8 and J usage is TRBJ2-2; 7 positions match TRBD1. J gave up 4 bases and V 0 bases, and 0 bases lay outside the gene matches. The CDR3 spans 14 residues. Germline lookup yields CDR1 SGHTS and CDR2 YDEGEE. The CDR3 bases are TGTGCCAGCAGCTTGGGGGACAGCACCGGGGAGCTGTTTTTT. Its translation: CASSLGDSTGELFF.

A note on this clone: The sample has other DNA sequences that encode this CDR3 too. The V and J genes are TRBV19 and TRBJ2-5; D gene ambiguous. CDR3 size: 11 residues. V was shortened by 3 bases and J by 3 bases, with 2 bases between the two germline ends. Germline assignment: CDR1 LNHDA and CDR2 SQIVND (reference sequence). CDR3 residues: CASSIKETQYF. The CDR3 nucleotides read TGTGCCAGTAGTATTAAAGAGACCCAGTACTTC.

The chain combines TRBV6-5 with TRBJ2-7; 7 positions match TRBD2. J was trimmed by 0 bases and V by 6 bases; bases with no gene match: 8. The length of the CDR3 is 15 residues. The V gene's germline CDR1 is MNHEY and CDR2 SVGAGI. This chain's CDR3 is CASRINLAVSYEQYF. Here the CDR3 DNA reads TGTGCCAGCAGAATTAACCTAGCGGTCTCCTACGAGCAGTACTTC.

The chain couples TRBV5-1 to TRBJ2-3; weak D call: TRBD2 (6 bases). V was shortened by 4 bases and J by 4 bases, with 10 bases between the two germline ends. This CDR3 is built from 13 residues. The V gene's germline CDR1 is SGHRS and CDR2 YFSETQ. The CDR3 loop reads CASSPGTSDTQYF. Written as DNA, the CDR3 is TGCGCCAGCAGCCCTGGGACTTCAGATACGCAGTATTTT.

The V call is TRBV7-9, the J call TRBJ1-2; 10 nucleotides match TRBD1. CDR1 and CDR2 from the germline V gene are SEHNR and FQNEAQ (reference sequence). The CDR3 totals 13 residues. Germline trimming cut 5 bases from V and 5 bases from J; bases unmatched to any gene: 2. CDR3 sequence: CASSRDRGYGYTF. The CDR3 DNA is TGTGCCAGCAGCCGGGACAGGGGATATGGCTACACCTTC.

The rearrangement joins TRBV6-5 to TRBJ1-5, with TRBD1 as a possible D gene (5 bases). The germline V gene encodes CDR1 MNHEY and CDR2 SVGAGI. The CDR3 runs 13 residues. Trimming removed 6 bases at V and 3 bases at J, with 9 bases between. Here the CDR3 DNA reads TGTGCCAGCAGCAGGGATGACAATCAGCCCCAGCATTTT. It codes for CASSRDDNQPQHF.

This clone occurred a few times. This chain connects TRBV11-3 to TRBJ1-3; 7 bases fit TRBD1. The CDR3 has 17 residues. The V gene end was trimmed by 5 bases and the J gene end by 1 base; junction bases not matched to a gene: 11. The germline CDR1 and CDR2 sequences are SGHNT and YENEEA. CDR3 amino acids: CASSRLTGEGSGNTIYF. Written as DNA, the CDR3 is TGTGCCAGCAGCCGACTAACAGGGGAAGGGTCTGGAAACACCATATATTTT.

The chain uses TRBV12-3 or TRBV12-4 and TRBJ1-1; D may be TRBD1 (5 bases). V was cut by 7 bases and J by 7 bases, with 10 bases left in between. The CDR3 extends over 11 amino acids. The CDR3 loop is CASTQGLEAFF. The CDR3, as DNA: TGTGCCAGCACCCAGGGCCTTGAAGCTTTCTTT.

In DNA, the CDR3 is TGTGCCAGCAGCATACGGACAGGGGCCTATGGCTACACCTTC. Translating gives CASSIRTGAYGYTF. The chain employs TRBV5-6 and TRBJ1-2; 9 nucleotides align to TRBD1. CDR1 and CDR2 (germline): SGHDT, YYEEEE. This CDR3 contains 14 residues. V lost 4 bases to trimming and J lost 4 bases; unmatched junction nucleotides: 5.

The gene calls are TRBV4-1 and TRBJ2-7, with TRBD2 matching over 10 bases. CDR3 length: 17 amino acids. The trim removed 3 bases at V and 2 bases at J, leaving 10 bases unmatched. Germline values: CDR1 MGHRA, CDR2 YSYEKL. CDR3 bases: TGCGCCAGCAGCCAGAACCTCGGGACTAGCGAAACCTACGAGCAGTACTTC. Residues: CASSQNLGTSETYEQYF.

The J gene is TRBJ2-7, the V gene TRBV7-6; TRBD2 aligns across 8 bases. This CDR3 is built from 15 residues. V was clipped by 3 bases and J by 7 bases; unmatched bases: 11. In germline, CDR1 is SGHVS, CDR2 FNYEAQ. CDR3 sequence reads: CASSFPSGGSGEQYF. CDR3 DNA sequence: TGTGCCAGCAGCTTTCCCAGCGGGGGTTCTGGGGAGCAGTACTTC.

The chain has TRBV2 and TRBJ2-5; the match to TRBD2 covers 9 bases. CDR1 and CDR2 from the germline V gene are SNHLY and FYNNEI. V shed 2 bases, J shed 0 bases, and the junction held 4 bases outside the gene matches. The CDR3 spans 16 residues. CDR3 in DNA: TGTGCCAGCAGTGAAATCGGACTAGCGAACCAAGAGACCCAGTACTTC. This sequence encodes CASSEIGLANQETQYF.

CDR3: CASSEALAVYQPQHF. As DNA, the CDR3 is TGTGCCAGCAGTGAAGCGCTAGCAGTTTATCAGCCCCAGCATTTT. The V call is TRBV6-1, the J call TRBJ1-5; the D is unclear. Germline V gene sequence: CDR1 MNHNS, CDR2 SASEGT. Trimming pared 0 bases from V and 5 bases from J, leaving 11 bases between. The CDR3 runs to 15 residues.

The chain carries TRBV11-2 and TRBJ2-5; 8 nucleotides agree with TRBD2. V lost 3 bases and J lost 3; bases outside the gene matches: 3. Germline-derived CDR1 and CDR2 are SGHAT and FQNNGV. The CDR3 is made up of 14 amino acids. The DNA for the CDR3 is TGTGCCAGCAGCTTTCCAGCGGGGGAAGAGACCCAGTACTTC. Its translation: CASSFPAGEETQYF.

The genes are TRBV15 and TRBJ1-4; TRBD1 matches 7 bases. The CDR3 is 15 residues long. The V gene end was trimmed by 0 bases and the J gene end by 7 bases; junction bases not matched to a gene: 5. The germline CDR1 and CDR2 sequences are LNHNV and YYDKDF (reference sequence). CDR3 nucleotide sequence: TGTGCCACCAGCAGAGATGTGACAGGGAGTGAAAAACTGTTTTTT. Translating it yields CATSRDVTGSEKLFF.

The chain recombines TRBV2 with TRBJ1-6, with D possibly being TRBD1 (6 bases). The germline CDR1 and CDR2 sequences are SNHLY and FYNNEI. Trimming left V 1 base short and J 5 bases short, with 12 bases between. The CDR3 extends over 16 amino acids. CDR3 in amino acids: CASSEGVGGNNSPLHF. The CDR3 DNA is TGTGCCAGCAGTGAAGGGGTAGGGGGAAATAATTCACCCCTCCACTTT.

The chain carries TRBV3-1 (or the pseudogene TRBV3-2) and TRBJ2-3; D call uncertain. The CDR3 is made up of 14 amino acids. Germline-derived CDR1 and CDR2 are LGHDT and YNNKEL (reference sequence). The V and J ends lost 3 bases and 1 base respectively, with 8 bases between them. The CDR3 sequence is CASSHLGRTDTQYF. The DNA for the CDR3 is TGTGCCAGCAGCCATCTGGGCCGCACAGATACGCAGTATTTT.

The CDR3 bases are TGTGCCAGCAGCCAAGCTTCGGAGGGCCGTTCACCCCTCCACTTT. As protein: CASSQASEGRSPLHF. This sequence joins TRBV4-2 and TRBJ1-6; D gene ambiguous. Trimming left V 1 base short and J 9 bases short, with 13 bases between. Germline CDR1 reads LGHNA; CDR2 reads YNFKEQ. This CDR3 has 15 residues.

The rearrangement uses TRBV5-4 and TRBJ1-1, with D tentatively TRBD1 (5 bases). The V end lost 0 bases, the J end lost 8 bases, and 8 bases lay between the germline ends. Germline assignment: CDR1 SGHNT and CDR2 YYREEE (reference sequence). There are 12 residues in the CDR3. CDR3 DNA sequence: TGTGCCAGCAGCTTGGTGGGGGGGGAAGCTTTCTTT. Its translation is CASSLVGGEAFF.

The V gene is TRBV12-3 or TRBV12-4, the J gene TRBJ1-4, with a possible D match to TRBD1 (5 bases). CDR3 size: 13 residues. V dropped 4 bases and J dropped 8 bases, with 11 bases sitting between them. CDR3 sequence reads: CASSWGPREKLFF. The CDR3 nucleotides read TGTGCCAGCAGTTGGGGCCCACGGGAAAAACTGTTTTTT.

V and J are TRBV7-9 and TRBJ2-2; 7 nucleotides align to TRBD1. The CDR3 consists of 14 residues. The V and J ends lost 5 bases and 8 bases, in that order; junction bases with no gene match: 8. Germline V gene sequence: CDR1 SEHNR, CDR2 FQNEAQ (reference sequence). The CDR3 DNA sequence: TGTGCCAGCAGCCCTCGGACAGGAATAGGGGAGCTGTTTTTT. Its translation: CASSPRTGIGELFF.

The chain joins TRBV27 to TRBJ1-2; D uncertain. This CDR3 is 14 amino acids long. Trimming pared 3 bases from V and 8 bases from J, leaving 16 bases between. CDR1 and CDR2 from the germline V gene are MNHEY and SMNVEV (reference sequence). CDR3 DNA sequence: TGTGCCAGCAGTTTCGATGCGGGATCGGGGGGCTACACCTTC. Its protein is CASSFDAGSGGYTF.

The chain uses TRBV3-1 (or the pseudogene TRBV3-2) and TRBJ2-2; no firm D call. CDR3 length: 14 amino acids. Germline V gene lookup returns CDR1 LGHDT and CDR2 YNNKEL (reference sequence). V gave up 3 bases and J gave up 3 bases, with 8 bases separating them. This CDR3 is CASSQGHHTGELFF. In DNA, the CDR3 is TGTGCCAGCAGCCAGGGCCATCACACCGGGGAGCTGTTTTTT.

The chain carries TRBV27 and TRBJ2-7; D gene unclear. The CDR3 has 16 amino acids. The V end was cut by 6 bases, the J end by 0 bases, with 18 bases between. Germline CDR1 MNHEY, CDR2 SMNVEV (reference sequence). CDR3 residues: CASRPSGAISSYEQYF. DNA of the CDR3: TGTGCCAGCAGACCTTCTGGAGCAATCTCCTCCTACGAGCAGTACTTC.

The gene calls are TRBV7-8 and TRBJ2-7; D is possibly TRBD2 (6 bases). The CDR3 runs to 15 residues. The germline V gene encodes CDR1 SGHVS and CDR2 FQNEAQ. V gave up 5 bases and J gave up 1 base, with 15 bases separating them. The CDR3 protein is CASSPEALASYEQYF. CDR3 DNA: TGTGCCAGCAGCCCAGAAGCCCTAGCGTCCTACGAGCAGTACTTC.